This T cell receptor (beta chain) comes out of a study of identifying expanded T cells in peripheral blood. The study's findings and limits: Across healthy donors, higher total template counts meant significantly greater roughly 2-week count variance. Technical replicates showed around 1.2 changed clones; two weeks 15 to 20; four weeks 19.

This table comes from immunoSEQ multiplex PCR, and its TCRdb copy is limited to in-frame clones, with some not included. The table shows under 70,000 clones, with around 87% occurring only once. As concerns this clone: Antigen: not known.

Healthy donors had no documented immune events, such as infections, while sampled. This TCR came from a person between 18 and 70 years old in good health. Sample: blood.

The CDR3 DNA sequence: TGTGCCAGCAGTTTGGGGGGGACCGCCAATCAGCCCCAGCATTTT. Residues: CASSLGGTANQPQHF. The chain couples TRBV27 to TRBJ1-5; D is possibly TRBD1 (5 bases). Germline V lookup: CDR1 MNHEY, CDR2 SMNVEV (reference sequence). Trimming stripped 3 bases from V and 3 bases from J, with 12 bases between. This CDR3 has 15 residues.